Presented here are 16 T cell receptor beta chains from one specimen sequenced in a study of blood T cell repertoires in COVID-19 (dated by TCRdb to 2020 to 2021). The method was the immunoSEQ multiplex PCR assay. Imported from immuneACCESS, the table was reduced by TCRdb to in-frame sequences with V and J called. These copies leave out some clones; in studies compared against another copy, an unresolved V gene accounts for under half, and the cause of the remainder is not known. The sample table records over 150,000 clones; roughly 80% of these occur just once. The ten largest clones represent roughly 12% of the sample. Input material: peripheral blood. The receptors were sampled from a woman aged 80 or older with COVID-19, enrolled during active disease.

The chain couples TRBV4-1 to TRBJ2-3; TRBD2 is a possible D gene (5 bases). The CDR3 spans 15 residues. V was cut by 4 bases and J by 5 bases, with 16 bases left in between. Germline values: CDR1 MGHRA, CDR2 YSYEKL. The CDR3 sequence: CASSPGPNGGDTQYF. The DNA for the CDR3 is TGCGCCAGCAGCCCGGGCCCGAATGGAGGAGATACGCAGTATTTT.

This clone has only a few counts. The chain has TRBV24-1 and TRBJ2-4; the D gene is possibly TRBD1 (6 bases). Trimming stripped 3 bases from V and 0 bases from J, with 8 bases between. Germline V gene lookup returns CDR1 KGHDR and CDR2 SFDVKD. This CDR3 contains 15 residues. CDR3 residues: CATSDGDIAKNIQYF. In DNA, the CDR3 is TGTGCCACCAGTGATGGGGACATAGCCAAAAACATTCAGTACTTC.

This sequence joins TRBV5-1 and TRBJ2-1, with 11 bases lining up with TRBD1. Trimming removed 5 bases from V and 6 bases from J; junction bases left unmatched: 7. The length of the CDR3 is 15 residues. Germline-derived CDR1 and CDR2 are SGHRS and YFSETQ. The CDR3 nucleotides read TGCGCCAGCAGGGCGGGACAGGGGGAATTCAATGAGCAGTTCTTC. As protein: CASRAGQGEFNEQFF.

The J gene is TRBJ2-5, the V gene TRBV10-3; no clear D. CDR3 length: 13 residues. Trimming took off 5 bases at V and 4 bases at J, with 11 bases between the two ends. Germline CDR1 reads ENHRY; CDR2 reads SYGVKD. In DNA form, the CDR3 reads TGTGCCATCAGTCCGGGTGTCCGAGAGACCCAGTACTTC. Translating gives CAISPGVRETQYF.

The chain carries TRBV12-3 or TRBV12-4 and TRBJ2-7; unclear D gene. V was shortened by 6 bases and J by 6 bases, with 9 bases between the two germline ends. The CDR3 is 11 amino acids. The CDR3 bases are TGTGCCAGCAGCACTGCTGGCGAGCAGTACTTC. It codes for CASSTAGEQYF.

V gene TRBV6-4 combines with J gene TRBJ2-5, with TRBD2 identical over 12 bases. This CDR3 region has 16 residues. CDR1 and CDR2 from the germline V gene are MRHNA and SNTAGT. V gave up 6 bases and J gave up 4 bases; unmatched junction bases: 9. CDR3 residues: CASSVTSGRRGETQYF. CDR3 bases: TGTGCCAGCAGCGTTACTAGCGGGAGGAGGGGAGAGACCCAGTACTTC.

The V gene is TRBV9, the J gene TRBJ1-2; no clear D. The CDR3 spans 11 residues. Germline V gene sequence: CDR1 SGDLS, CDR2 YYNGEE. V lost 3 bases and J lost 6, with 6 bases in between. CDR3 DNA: TGTGCCAGCAGCGCCCATGATGGCTACACCTTC. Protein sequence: CASSAHDGYTF.

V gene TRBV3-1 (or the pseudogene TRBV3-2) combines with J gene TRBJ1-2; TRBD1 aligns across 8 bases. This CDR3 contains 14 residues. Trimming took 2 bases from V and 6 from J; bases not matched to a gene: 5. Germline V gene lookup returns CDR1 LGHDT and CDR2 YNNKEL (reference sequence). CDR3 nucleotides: TGTGCCAGCAGCCAACAGGGGGCGTTTCATGGCTACACCTTC. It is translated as CASSQQGAFHGYTF.

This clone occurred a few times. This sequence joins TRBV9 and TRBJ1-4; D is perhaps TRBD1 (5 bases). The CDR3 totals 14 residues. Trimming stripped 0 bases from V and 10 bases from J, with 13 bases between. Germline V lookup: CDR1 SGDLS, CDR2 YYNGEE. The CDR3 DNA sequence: TGTGCCAGCAGCGTAGCTCACGGACAAGGAAAACTGTTTTTT. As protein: CASSVAHGQGKLFF.

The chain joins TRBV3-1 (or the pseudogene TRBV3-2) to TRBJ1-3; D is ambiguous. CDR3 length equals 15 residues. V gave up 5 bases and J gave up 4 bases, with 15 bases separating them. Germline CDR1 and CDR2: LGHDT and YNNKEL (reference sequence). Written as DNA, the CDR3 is TGTGCCAGCAGCGCCTTGCAATTCGGGGGAAACACCATATATTTT. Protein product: CASSALQFGGNTIYF.

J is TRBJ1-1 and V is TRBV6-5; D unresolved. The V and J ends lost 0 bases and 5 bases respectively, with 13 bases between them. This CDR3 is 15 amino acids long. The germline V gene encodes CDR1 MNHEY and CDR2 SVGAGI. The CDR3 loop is CASSYSRGPETEAFF. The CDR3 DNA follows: TGTGCCAGCAGTTACTCGAGAGGTCCGGAGACTGAAGCTTTCTTT.

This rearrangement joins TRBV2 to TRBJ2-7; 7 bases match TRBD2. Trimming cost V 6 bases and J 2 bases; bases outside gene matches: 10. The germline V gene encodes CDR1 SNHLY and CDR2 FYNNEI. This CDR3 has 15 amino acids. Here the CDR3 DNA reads TGTGCCAGCAGCCCGGGGGGAAATTTAGCCTACGAGCAGTACTTC. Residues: CASSPGGNLAYEQYF.

CDR3 coding DNA: TGTGCCAGTACGCCGCGACAGGGGGCTCGGAACACTGAAGCTTTCTTT. This sequence encodes CASTPRQGARNTEAFF. The chain has TRBV19 and TRBJ1-1; 10 bases line up with TRBD1. This CDR3 has 16 residues. Germline lookup yields CDR1 LNHDA and CDR2 SQIVND (reference sequence). V lost 7 bases and J lost 1; bases outside the gene matches: 9.

In DNA, the CDR3 is TGTGCCAGCTCACCTGCTAATCGCTTGGGGCGGGGAACTGAAGCTTTCTTT. It codes for CASSPANRLGRGTEAFF. The gene calls are TRBV18 and TRBJ1-1; D perhaps matches TRBD1 (5 bases). V gave up 3 bases and J gave up 5 bases, with 22 bases separating them. In germline, CDR1 is KGHSH, CDR2 LQKENI. This CDR3 region has 17 residues.

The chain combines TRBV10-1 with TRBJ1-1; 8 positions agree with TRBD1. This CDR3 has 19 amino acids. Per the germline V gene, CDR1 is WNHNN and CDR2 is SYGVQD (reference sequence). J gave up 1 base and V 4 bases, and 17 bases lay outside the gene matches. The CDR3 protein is CASSGVKRRDRSSNTEAFF. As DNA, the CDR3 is TGCGCCAGCAGTGGGGTAAAGCGGCGGGACAGGAGTTCGAACACTGAAGCTTTCTTT.

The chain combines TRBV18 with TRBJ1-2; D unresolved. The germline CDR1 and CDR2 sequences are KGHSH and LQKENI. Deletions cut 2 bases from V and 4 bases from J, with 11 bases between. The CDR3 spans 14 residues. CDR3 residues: CASSPEEGAYGYTF. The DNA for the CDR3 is TGTGCCAGCTCACCAGAGGAGGGCGCCTATGGCTACACCTTC.